A selection of T cell receptor beta chains follows, all from one sample in a study of blood T cell repertoires in COVID-19. Clones were read by immunoSEQ multiplex PCR, and TCRdb kept only the in-frame ones, dropping some. In the table there are about 320,000 clones, over 80% of which are singletons. Sequencing was performed on PBMCs or T cells enriched from blood (not recorded which). The receptors were gathered from a woman under 30 who had recovered from COVID-19. Each CDR3 is given with its conserved first and last residue. Fields, in order: clone size, J gene, CDR3 length, D gene, V gene, CDR3 protein, CDR3 DNA. A D gene is named only where the DNA matches it firmly. Clone size, where shown, is once, few, many, or a class for clones that have expanded.

abundance: NA; j_gene: TRBJ1-1; len: 13; d_gene: TRBD1; v_gene: TRBV25-1; CDR3aa: CASSGRQGTEAFF; CDR3nt: TGTGCCAGCAGTGGACGACAGGGCACTGAAGCTTTCTTT
abundance: NA; j_gene: TRBJ1-1; len: 11; d_gene: NA; v_gene: TRBV28; CDR3aa: CASSLTGEAFF; CDR3nt: TGTGCCAGCAGTCTTACAGGGGAAGCTTTCTTT
abundance: NA; j_gene: TRBJ2-1; len: 16; d_gene: NA; v_gene: TRBV6-6; CDR3aa: CASSYSILAQDNEQFF; CDR3nt: TGTGCCAGCAGTTACTCGATTCTAGCCCAAGACAATGAGCAGTTCTTC
abundance: once; j_gene: TRBJ1-2; len: 13; d_gene: NA; v_gene: TRBV7-9; CDR3aa: CASSLVRGYGYTF; CDR3nt: TGTGCCAGCAGCTTAGTAAGGGGTTATGGCTACACCTTC
abundance: NA; j_gene: TRBJ1-1; len: 15; d_gene: NA; v_gene: TRBV4-2; CDR3aa: CASSQAWGLNTEAFF; CDR3nt: TGTGCCAGCAGCCAAGCCTGGGGCCTTAACACTGAAGCTTTCTTT
abundance: NA; j_gene: TRBJ2-1; len: 14; d_gene: NA; v_gene: TRBV5-5; CDR3aa: CASSVAHRDNEQFF; CDR3nt: TGTGCCAGCAGCGTCGCCCACAGGGACAATGAGCAGTTCTTC
abundance: NA; j_gene: TRBJ1-2; len: 14; d_gene: NA; v_gene: TRBV12-1; CDR3aa: CASSLTGGSNGYTF; CDR3nt: TGTGCCAGCAGTCTTACCGGGGGTTCTAATGGCTACACCTTC
abundance: NA; j_gene: TRBJ2-1; len: 15; d_gene: TRBD2; v_gene: TRBV4-1; CDR3aa: CASSQLAGSYNEQFF; CDR3nt: TGCGCCAGCAGCCAACTAGCGGGGTCCTACAATGAGCAGTTCTTC
abundance: NA; j_gene: TRBJ1-3; len: 14; d_gene: NA; v_gene: TRBV5-5; CDR3aa: CASSLANSGNTIYF; CDR3nt: TGTGCCAGCAGCTTGGCCAACTCTGGAAACACCATATATTTT
abundance: NA; j_gene: TRBJ1-5; len: 14; d_gene: NA; v_gene: TRBV10-1; CDR3aa: CASHPHMGNQPQHF; CDR3nt: TGCGCCAGCCACCCCCACATGGGCAATCAGCCCCAGCATTTT
abundance: NA; j_gene: TRBJ1-4; len: 14; d_gene: TRBD1; v_gene: TRBV5-4; CDR3aa: CASSYDRQGTKLFF; CDR3nt: TGTGCCAGCAGCTATGACCGACAGGGGACAAAACTGTTTTTT
abundance: NA; j_gene: TRBJ2-2; len: 17; d_gene: TRBD2; v_gene: TRBV9; CDR3aa: CASSVRLADRRGGELFF; CDR3nt: TGTGCCAGCAGCGTACGACTAGCGGATAGGAGGGGCGGGGAGCTGTTTTTT
abundance: NA; j_gene: TRBJ2-2; len: 15; d_gene: TRBD2; v_gene: TRBV2; CDR3aa: CASSGLAAGTGELFF; CDR3nt: TGTGCCAGCAGTGGACTAGCGGCGGGCACCGGGGAGCTGTTTTTT
abundance: NA; j_gene: TRBJ2-4; len: 14; d_gene: TRBD1; v_gene: TRBV15; CDR3aa: CATNRDRAENIQYF; CDR3nt: TGTGCCACCAATAGGGACAGGGCCGAAAACATTCAGTACTTC
abundance: few; j_gene: TRBJ2-7; len: 16; d_gene: NA; v_gene: TRBV7-7; CDR3aa: CASSPNLLRSSYEQYF; CDR3nt: TGTGCCAGCAGCCCCAATTTACTTAGGAGCTCCTACGAGCAGTACTTC
abundance: few; j_gene: TRBJ2-1; len: 15; d_gene: TRBD1; v_gene: TRBV9; CDR3aa: CASSGRQGTYNEQFF; CDR3nt: TGTGCCAGCAGCGGACGACAGGGAACTTACAATGAGCAGTTCTTC
abundance: NA; j_gene: TRBJ1-2; len: 13; d_gene: TRBD1; v_gene: TRBV28; CDR3aa: CASSRRDRDGYTF; CDR3nt: TGTGCCAGCAGTCGAAGGGACAGGGACGGCTACACCTTC
abundance: NA; j_gene: TRBJ1-4; len: 18; d_gene: TRBD1; v_gene: TRBV4-2; CDR3aa: CASSPVPGQGFANEKLFF; CDR3nt: TGTGCCAGCAGCCCCGTCCCGGGACAGGGGTTCGCTAATGAAAAACTGTTTTTT
abundance: NA; j_gene: TRBJ2-2; len: 13; d_gene: NA; v_gene: TRBV10-1; CDR3aa: CASRGKNTGELFF; CDR3nt: TGCGCCAGCCGGGGGAAGAACACCGGGGAGCTGTTTTTT
abundance: NA; j_gene: TRBJ1-2; len: 13; d_gene: NA; v_gene: TRBV5-1; CDR3aa: CASSEGQNYGYTF; CDR3nt: TGCGCCAGCAGCGAAGGACAGAACTATGGCTACACCTTC
abundance: NA; j_gene: TRBJ1-1; len: 14; d_gene: NA; v_gene: TRBV9; CDR3aa: CASSATRMNTEAFF; CDR3nt: TGTGCCAGCAGCGCGACAAGGATGAACACTGAAGCTTTCTTT
abundance: NA; j_gene: TRBJ1-1; len: 12; d_gene: NA; v_gene: TRBV12-3/TRBV12-4; CDR3aa: CASSLRATEAFF; CDR3nt: TGTGCCAGCAGCCTCAGGGCCACTGAAGCTTTCTTT
abundance: NA; j_gene: TRBJ2-1; len: 18; d_gene: NA; v_gene: TRBV4-3; CDR3aa: CASSHGPRRPEWDNEQFF; CDR3nt: TGCGCCAGCAGCCATGGCCCGCGGCGGCCTGAATGGGACAATGAGCAGTTCTTC
abundance: NA; j_gene: TRBJ1-6; len: 15; d_gene: NA; v_gene: TRBV2; CDR3aa: CASSDGGVYNSPLHF; CDR3nt: TGTGCCAGCAGTGATGGCGGAGTCTATAATTCACCCCTCCACTTT
abundance: NA; j_gene: TRBJ2-1; len: 15; d_gene: TRBD2; v_gene: TRBV4-3; CDR3aa: CASSHLAGGRDEQFF; CDR3nt: TGCGCCAGCAGCCACTTAGCGGGGGGGCGAGATGAGCAGTTCTTC
abundance: NA; j_gene: TRBJ2-3; len: 17; d_gene: TRBD2; v_gene: TRBV9; CDR3aa: CASSVAVGGGMTDTQYF; CDR3nt: TGTGCCAGCAGCGTAGCGGTGGGCGGGGGGATGACAGATACGCAGTATTTT
abundance: few; j_gene: TRBJ2-2; len: 16; d_gene: TRBD2; v_gene: TRBV5-4; CDR3aa: CASSRVAGVNTGELFF; CDR3nt: TGTGCCAGCAGCAGGGTAGCGGGGGTTAACACCGGGGAGCTGTTTTTT
abundance: NA; j_gene: TRBJ2-1; len: 16; d_gene: TRBD2; v_gene: TRBV11-3; CDR3aa: CASSARTSGYYNEQFF; CDR3nt: TGTGCCAGCAGCGCTAGGACTAGCGGCTACTACAATGAGCAGTTCTTC
abundance: NA; j_gene: TRBJ2-7; len: 12; d_gene: TRBD1; v_gene: TRBV7-6; CDR3aa: CASSRQGYEQYF; CDR3nt: TGTGCCAGCAGCAGACAGGGCTACGAGCAGTACTTC
abundance: NA; j_gene: TRBJ2-1; len: 16; d_gene: TRBD2; v_gene: TRBV27; CDR3aa: CASSFSGGGRYNEQFF; CDR3nt: TGTGCCAGCAGTTTTTCCGGGGGGGGCCGCTACAATGAGCAGTTCTTC
abundance: NA; j_gene: TRBJ1-1; len: 15; d_gene: TRBD1; v_gene: TRBV5-1; CDR3aa: CASSRQGAVDTEAFF; CDR3nt: TGCGCCAGCAGCCGACAGGGGGCTGTAGACACTGAAGCTTTCTTT
abundance: NA; j_gene: TRBJ1-2; len: 16; d_gene: TRBD1; v_gene: TRBV7-8; CDR3aa: CASSRVGQGRTDGYTF; CDR3nt: TGTGCCAGCAGCCGAGTCGGACAGGGGCGCACCGATGGCTACACCTTC
abundance: NA; j_gene: TRBJ2-2; len: 15; d_gene: TRBD1; v_gene: TRBV2; CDR3aa: CASSEGQANTGELFF; CDR3nt: TGTGCCAGCAGTGAGGGACAGGCGAACACCGGGGAGCTGTTTTTT
abundance: NA; j_gene: TRBJ1-5; len: 14; d_gene: TRBD1; v_gene: TRBV9; CDR3aa: CASSAGTGGQPQHF; CDR3nt: TGTGCCAGCAGCGCCGGGACAGGGGGCCAGCCCCAGCATTTT
abundance: NA; j_gene: TRBJ2-1; len: 15; d_gene: NA; v_gene: TRBV7-9; CDR3aa: CASSLVQGSYNEQFF; CDR3nt: TGTGCCAGCAGCTTAGTACAGGGTTCCTACAATGAGCAGTTCTTC
abundance: NA; j_gene: TRBJ2-5; len: 16; d_gene: TRBD1; v_gene: TRBV4-3; CDR3aa: CASSQGVPTGLETQYF; CDR3nt: TGCGCCAGCAGCCAAGGGGTTCCGACAGGGTTGGAGACCCAGTACTTC
abundance: NA; j_gene: TRBJ2-7; len: 12; d_gene: NA; v_gene: TRBV7-9; CDR3aa: CASSSSAYEQYF; CDR3nt: TGTGCCAGCAGCTCCTCGGCCTACGAGCAGTACTTC
abundance: once; j_gene: TRBJ1-2; len: 15; d_gene: TRBD1; v_gene: TRBV28; CDR3aa: CASRSTPGTGYGYTF; CDR3nt: TGTGCCAGCAGATCAACCCCCGGGACAGGCTATGGCTACACCTTC
abundance: NA; j_gene: TRBJ2-7; len: 12; d_gene: NA; v_gene: TRBV6-5; CDR3aa: CASSRTSYEQYF; CDR3nt: TGTGCCAGCAGTCGGACTTCCTACGAGCAGTACTTC
abundance: NA; j_gene: TRBJ2-2; len: 15; d_gene: NA; v_gene: TRBV5-6; CDR3aa: CASSIQGRDTGELFF; CDR3nt: TGTGCCAGCAGTATACAGGGTCGCGACACCGGGGAGCTGTTTTTT
abundance: NA; j_gene: TRBJ2-2; len: 17; d_gene: TRBD2; v_gene: TRBV4-3; CDR3aa: CASSSHLAGGNTGELFF; CDR3nt: TGCGCCAGCAGCTCCCACCTGGCGGGGGGAAACACCGGGGAGCTGTTTTTT
abundance: NA; j_gene: TRBJ2-1; len: 20; d_gene: TRBD1; v_gene: TRBV28; CDR3aa: CASSLSIYNRQGKWNNEQFF; CDR3nt: TGTGCCAGCAGTTTATCTATTTATAATCGACAGGGAAAATGGAACAATGAGCAGTTCTTC
abundance: NA; j_gene: TRBJ1-1; len: 17; d_gene: TRBD1; v_gene: TRBV14; CDR3aa: CASSKGGQGGLGTEAFF; CDR3nt: TGTGCCAGCAGTAAAGGCGGACAGGGTGGTCTAGGCACTGAAGCTTTCTTT
abundance: NA; j_gene: TRBJ2-1; len: 15; d_gene: TRBD2; v_gene: TRBV28; CDR3aa: CASSLFREGRNEQFF; CDR3nt: TGTGCCAGCAGTTTATTCCGGGAGGGCCGTAATGAGCAGTTCTTC
abundance: NA; j_gene: TRBJ1-1; len: 16; d_gene: TRBD1; v_gene: TRBV10-3; CDR3aa: CAISGAGQGRRTEAFF; CDR3nt: TGTGCCATCAGTGGGGCGGGACAGGGTCGACGGACTGAAGCTTTCTTT
abundance: once; j_gene: TRBJ2-5; len: 16; d_gene: NA; v_gene: TRBV5-1; CDR3aa: CASSLGGTHIQETQYF; CDR3nt: TGCGCCAGCAGCTTGGGCGGGACCCACATCCAAGAGACCCAGTACTTC
abundance: NA; j_gene: TRBJ2-3; len: 17; d_gene: TRBD2; v_gene: TRBV24-1; CDR3aa: CATSDVMNSGGSDTQYF; CDR3nt: TGTGCCACCAGTGATGTGATGAATAGCGGGGGATCAGATACGCAGTATTTT
abundance: NA; j_gene: TRBJ1-1; len: 13; d_gene: NA; v_gene: TRBV2; CDR3aa: CASSQGGGPEAFF; CDR3nt: TGTGCCAGCAGTCAAGGAGGGGGTCCTGAAGCTTTCTTT
abundance: NA; j_gene: TRBJ2-1; len: 15; d_gene: TRBD1; v_gene: TRBV27; CDR3aa: CASSSRQGAYNEQFF; CDR3nt: TGTGCCAGCAGTTCACGACAGGGGGCCTACAATGAGCAGTTCTTC
abundance: NA; j_gene: TRBJ2-3; len: 18; d_gene: TRBD2; v_gene: TRBV4-3; CDR3aa: CASSQDVVAGGSTDTQYF; CDR3nt: TGCGCCAGCAGCCAGGATGTAGTAGCGGGGGGTAGCACAGATACGCAGTATTTT
abundance: once; j_gene: TRBJ1-2; len: 12; d_gene: NA; v_gene: TRBV19; CDR3aa: CASRRDYYGYTF; CDR3nt: TGTGCCAGTAGGCGGGACTATTATGGCTACACCTTC
abundance: NA; j_gene: TRBJ2-7; len: 15; d_gene: NA; v_gene: TRBV9; CDR3aa: CASSVDGLSAYEQYF; CDR3nt: TGTGCCAGCAGCGTAGATGGACTATCCGCCTACGAGCAGTACTTC
abundance: NA; j_gene: TRBJ2-1; len: 14; d_gene: TRBD1; v_gene: TRBV25-1; CDR3aa: CASSLDRSYNEQFF; CDR3nt: TGTGCCAGCAGTCTGGACAGGTCCTACAATGAGCAGTTCTTC